The clone carrying this TCR beta chain was counted at least ten times. No antigen is known for it. The data stem from a study of identical twins. Study-wide findings and caveats: With monozygotic twins, out-of-frame TCR alpha sharing exceeded what models estimated.

Healthy Caucasian donors formed the entire cohort. TCRdb reanalysed the 5' RACE reads using MiXCR and keeps one entry per CDR3 protein. The sample yields about 810,000 distinct CDR3 sequences, more than 9% seen once. A further study also used this sample, focusing on yellow fever vaccine responses in identical twins.

The material sequenced was PBMCs. This sequence was found in a woman aged 18 to 35 in good health.

CDR3: CASSELAGGYNEQFF. CDR3 sequence (DNA): TGTGCCAGCAGCGAACTAGCGGGTGGCTACAATGAGCAGTTCTTC. V usage is TRBV7-2 and J usage is TRBJ2-1, with TRBD2 identical over 9 bases. V trimming: 5 bases; J trimming: 3 bases; junction bases outside the gene matches: 5. The germline V gene has CDR1 SGHTA and CDR2 FQGNSA. The CDR3 has 15 amino acids.